This note documents a single T cell receptor (beta chain) sequence. Its antigen is not identified. V dropped 1 base and J dropped 4; count of bases not matched to a gene: 5. CDR1 and CDR2 (germline): SGHRS, YFSETQ. The CDR3 spans 14 residues. This sample is part of a study of T cell clones after liver transplantation. Study in general: Three of the eight recipients were HCV-positive; the rest had non-autoimmune, non-viral transplant indications. Blood was drawn pre-transplant, before withdrawal, and after full or failed withdrawal.

Study observations and caveats: Conclusions were preliminary, with small, heterogeneous patient groups.

TCRdb's table, derived via immunoSEQ multiplex PCR, lists solely in-frame clones and lacks some. The top ten clones hold about 0.89% of a sample with about 99,000 clones, 75% to 90% of them seen once. The chain carries TRBV5-1 and TRBJ2-7, with 7 nucleotides matching TRBD1. The sample here was CD4+ T cells from blood, taken before liver transplant. This clonotype originated in a human donor who received a liver transplant. The CDR3 is CASSLSGTAYEQYF. In DNA form, the CDR3 reads TGCGCCAGCAGCTTGTCCGGGACAGCATACGAGCAGTACTTC.